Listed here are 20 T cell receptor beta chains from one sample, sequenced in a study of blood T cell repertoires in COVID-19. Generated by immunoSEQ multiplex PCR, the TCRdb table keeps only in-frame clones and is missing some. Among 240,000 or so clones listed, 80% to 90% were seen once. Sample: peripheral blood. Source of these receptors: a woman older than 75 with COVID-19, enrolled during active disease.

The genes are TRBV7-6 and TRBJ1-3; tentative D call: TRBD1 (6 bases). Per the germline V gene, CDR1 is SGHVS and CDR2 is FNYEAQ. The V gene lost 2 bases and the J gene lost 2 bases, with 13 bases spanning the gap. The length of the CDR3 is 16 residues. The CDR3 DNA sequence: TGTGCCAGCAGCTTACCCCCCGCAGGGGCTGGAAACACCATATATTTT. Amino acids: CASSLPPAGAGNTIYF.

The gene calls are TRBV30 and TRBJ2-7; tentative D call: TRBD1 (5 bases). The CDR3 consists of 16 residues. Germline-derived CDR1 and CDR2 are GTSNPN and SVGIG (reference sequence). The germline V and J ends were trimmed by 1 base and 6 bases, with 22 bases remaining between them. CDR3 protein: CAWSATIGAKRGEQYF. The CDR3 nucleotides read TGTGCCTGGAGTGCCACAATAGGGGCTAAAAGGGGCGAGCAGTACTTC.

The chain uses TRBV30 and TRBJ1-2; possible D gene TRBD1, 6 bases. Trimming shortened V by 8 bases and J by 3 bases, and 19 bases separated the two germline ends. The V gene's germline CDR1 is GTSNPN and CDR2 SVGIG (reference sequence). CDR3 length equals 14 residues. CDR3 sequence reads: CAGQRGALYYGYTF. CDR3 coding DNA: TGTGCCGGGCAGCGGGGGGCTCTTTACTATGGCTACACCTTC.

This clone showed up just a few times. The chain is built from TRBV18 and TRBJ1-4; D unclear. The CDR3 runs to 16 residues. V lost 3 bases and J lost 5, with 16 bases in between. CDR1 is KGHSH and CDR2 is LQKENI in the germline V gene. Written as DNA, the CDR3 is TGTGCCAGCTCACCCCCCGAGGGAGATTCCAATGAAAAACTGTTTTTT. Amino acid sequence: CASSPPEGDSNEKLFF.

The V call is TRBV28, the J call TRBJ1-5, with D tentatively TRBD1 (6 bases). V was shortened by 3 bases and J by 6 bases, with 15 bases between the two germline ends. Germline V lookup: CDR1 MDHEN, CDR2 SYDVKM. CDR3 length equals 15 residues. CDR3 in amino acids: CASSFSGGRGQPQHF. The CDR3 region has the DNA TGTGCCAGCAGTTTTTCTGGGGGCAGAGGTCAGCCCCAGCATTTT.

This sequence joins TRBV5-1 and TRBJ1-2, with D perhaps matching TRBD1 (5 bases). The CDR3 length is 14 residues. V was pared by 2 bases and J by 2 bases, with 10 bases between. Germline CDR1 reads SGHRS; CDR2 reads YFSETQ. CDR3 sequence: CASSFTDRNYGYTF. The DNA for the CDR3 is TGCGCCAGCAGCTTTACCGACAGAAACTATGGCTACACCTTC.

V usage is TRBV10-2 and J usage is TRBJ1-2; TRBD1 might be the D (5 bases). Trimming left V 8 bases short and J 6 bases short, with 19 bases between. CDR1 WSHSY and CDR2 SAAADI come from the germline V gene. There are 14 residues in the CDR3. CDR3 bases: TGCGCCAGCTTAGGCTCAGCGGGGGGTAATGGCTACACCTTC. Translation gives CASLGSAGGNGYTF.

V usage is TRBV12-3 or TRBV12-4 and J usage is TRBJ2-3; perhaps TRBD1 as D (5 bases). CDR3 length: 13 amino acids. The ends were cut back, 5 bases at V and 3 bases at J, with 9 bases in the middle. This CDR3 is CASSRQFTDTQYF. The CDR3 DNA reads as TGTGCCAGCAGTCGACAGTTTACAGATACGCAGTATTTT.

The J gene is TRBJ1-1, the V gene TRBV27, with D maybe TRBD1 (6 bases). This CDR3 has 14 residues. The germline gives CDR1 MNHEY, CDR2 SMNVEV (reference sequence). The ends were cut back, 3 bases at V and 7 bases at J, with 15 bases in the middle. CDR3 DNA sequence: TGTGCCAGCAGTTTTTGGGGGCCCGATGGTGAAGCTTTCTTT. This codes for CASSFWGPDGEAFF.

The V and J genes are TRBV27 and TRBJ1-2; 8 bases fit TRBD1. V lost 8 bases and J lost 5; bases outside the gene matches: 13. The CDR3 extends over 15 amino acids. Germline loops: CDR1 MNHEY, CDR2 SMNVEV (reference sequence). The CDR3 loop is CASRLQGGLHYGYTF. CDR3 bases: TGTGCCAGCCGGTTACAGGGGGGTCTCCATTATGGCTACACCTTC.

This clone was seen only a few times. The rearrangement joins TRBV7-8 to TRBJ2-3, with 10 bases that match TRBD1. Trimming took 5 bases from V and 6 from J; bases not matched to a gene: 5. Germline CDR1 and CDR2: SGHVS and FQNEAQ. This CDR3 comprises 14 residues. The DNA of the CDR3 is TGTGCCAGCAGCAGACAGGGGGCGGGGGATACGCAGTATTTT. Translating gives CASSRQGAGDTQYF. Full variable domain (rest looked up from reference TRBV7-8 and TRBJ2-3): GAGVSQSPRYKVAKRGQDVALRCDPISGHVSLFWYQQALGQGPEFLTYFQNEAQLDKSGLPSDRFFAERPEGSVSTLKIQRTQQEDSAVYLCASSRQGAGDTQYFGPGTRLTVL.

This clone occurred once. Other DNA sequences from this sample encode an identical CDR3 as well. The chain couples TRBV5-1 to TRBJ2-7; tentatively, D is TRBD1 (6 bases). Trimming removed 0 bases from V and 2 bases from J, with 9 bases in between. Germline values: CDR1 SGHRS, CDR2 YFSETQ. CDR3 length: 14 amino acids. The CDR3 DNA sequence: TGCGCCAGCAGCTTGGCAGGACAGCCCTACGAGCAGTACTTC. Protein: CASSLAGQPYEQYF.

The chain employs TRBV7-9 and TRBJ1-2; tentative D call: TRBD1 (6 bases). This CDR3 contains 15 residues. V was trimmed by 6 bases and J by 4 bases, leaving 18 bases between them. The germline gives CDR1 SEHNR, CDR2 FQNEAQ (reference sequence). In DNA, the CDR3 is TGTGCCAGCAGACTCGGGGGGGGCCCCACCTATGGCTACACCTTC. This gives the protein CASRLGGGPTYGYTF.

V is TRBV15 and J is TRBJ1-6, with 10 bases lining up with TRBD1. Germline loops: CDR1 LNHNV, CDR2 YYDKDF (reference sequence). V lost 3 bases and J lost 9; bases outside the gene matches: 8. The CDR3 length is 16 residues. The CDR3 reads CATSSGYRDRGSPLHF. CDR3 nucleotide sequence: TGTGCCACCAGCAGCGGTTATAGGGACAGGGGTTCACCCCTCCACTTT.

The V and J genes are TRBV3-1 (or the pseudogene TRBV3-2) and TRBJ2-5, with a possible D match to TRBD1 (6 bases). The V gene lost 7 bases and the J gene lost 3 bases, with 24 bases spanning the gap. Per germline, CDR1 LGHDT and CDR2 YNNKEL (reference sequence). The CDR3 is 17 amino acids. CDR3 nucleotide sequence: TGTGCCAGCACCCTAAGAGGAGAAAGGCAGGGGAAAGAGACCCAGTACTTC. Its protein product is CASTLRGERQGKETQYF.

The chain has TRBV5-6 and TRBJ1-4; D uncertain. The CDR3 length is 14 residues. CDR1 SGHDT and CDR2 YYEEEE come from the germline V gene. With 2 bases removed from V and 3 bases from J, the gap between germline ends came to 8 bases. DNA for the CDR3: TGTGCCAGCAGCTTAGCAGGATCTAATGAAAAACTGTTTTTT. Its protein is CASSLAGSNEKLFF.

The CDR3 spells CAWRKGQGISPLHF. The CDR3 region has the DNA TGTGCCTGGAGAAAGGGGCAGGGAATTTCACCCCTCCACTTT. V gene TRBV30 combines with J gene TRBJ1-6; D might be TRBD1 (5 bases). Germline-derived CDR1 and CDR2 are GTSNPN and SVGIG (reference sequence). This CDR3 has 14 amino acids. V was pared by 3 bases and J by 9 bases, with 15 bases between. The full variable domain, in which reference TRBV30 and TRBJ1-6 provide the parts outside the CDR3, is SQTIHQWPATLVQPVGSPLSLECTVEGTSNPNLYWYRQAAGRGLQLLFYSVGIGQISSEVPQNLSASRPQDRQFILSSKKLLLSDSGFYLCAWRKGQGISPLHFGNGTRLTVT.

CDR3 DNA: TGTGCCAGCAGCCTACCACGGGGGGTGAACACTGAAGCTTTCTTT. As protein: CASSLPRGVNTEAFF. V gene TRBV6-5 combines with J gene TRBJ1-1; possibly TRBD1 for D (5 bases). V lost 6 bases to trimming and J lost 0 bases, with 14 bases between them. The germline V gene encodes CDR1 MNHEY and CDR2 SVGAGI. The length of the CDR3 is 15 residues.

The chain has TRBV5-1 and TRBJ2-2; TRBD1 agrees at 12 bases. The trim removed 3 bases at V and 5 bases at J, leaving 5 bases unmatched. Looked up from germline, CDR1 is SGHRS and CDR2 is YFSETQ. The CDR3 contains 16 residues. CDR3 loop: CASSSRDRGLTGELFF. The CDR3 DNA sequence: TGCGCCAGCAGCTCCCGGGACAGGGGGCTTACCGGGGAGCTGTTTTTT.

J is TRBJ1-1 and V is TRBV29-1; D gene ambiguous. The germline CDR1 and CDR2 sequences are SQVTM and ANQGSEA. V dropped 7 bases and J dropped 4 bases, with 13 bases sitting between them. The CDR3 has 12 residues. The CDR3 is CSAYGGRTEAFF. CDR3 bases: TGCAGCGCCTACGGAGGGCGCACTGAAGCTTTCTTT.